The TCR beta chain described here comes from a study of T-cell reconstitution after alpha-beta-depleted transplantation in children. Unique molecular identifiers were used to barcode this TCRbeta library. In TCRdb, the PCR reads were re-called with MiXCR into one record per CDR3 protein. The top ten hold 25% to 30% of the sample, which has 440,000 or so distinct CDR3 sequences, 43% seen once. The CDR3 consists of 15 residues. Germline V gives CDR1 MGHRA, CDR2 YSYEKL. V dropped 4 bases and J dropped 4; count of bases not matched to a gene: 7. This clonotype was sampled from a girl aged 2-10 years with aplastic anemia, due to receive a stem cell transplant. The specimen comprised PBMCs, sampled before TCRalphabeta/CD19-depleted stem cell transplant. The chain carries TRBV4-1 and TRBJ2-5, with TRBD1 matching 9 bases. CDR3: CASSPGTGWAETQYF. CDR3 bases: TGCGCCAGCAGCCCGGGGACAGGGTGGGCAGAGACCCAGTACTTC.